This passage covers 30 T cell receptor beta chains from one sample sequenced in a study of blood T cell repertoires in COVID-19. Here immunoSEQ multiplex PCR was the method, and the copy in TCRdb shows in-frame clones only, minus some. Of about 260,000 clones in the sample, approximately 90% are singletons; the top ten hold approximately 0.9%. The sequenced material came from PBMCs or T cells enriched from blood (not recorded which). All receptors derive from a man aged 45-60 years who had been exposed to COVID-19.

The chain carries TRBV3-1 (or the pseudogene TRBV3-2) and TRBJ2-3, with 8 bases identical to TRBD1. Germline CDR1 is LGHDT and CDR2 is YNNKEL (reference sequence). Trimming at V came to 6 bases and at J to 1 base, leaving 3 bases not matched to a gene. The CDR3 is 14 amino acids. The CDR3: CASRPDRGTDTQYF. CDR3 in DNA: TGTGCCAGCAGACCGGACAGGGGCACAGATACGCAGTATTTT.

CDR3 nucleotide sequence: TGTGCCAGCAGTTTAATCATGGCTTCGAACACTGAAGCTTTCTTT. It specifies CASSLIMASNTEAFF. The chain couples TRBV28 to TRBJ1-1; D not certain. This CDR3 spans 15 amino acids. Germline loops: CDR1 MDHEN, CDR2 SYDVKM. The V end was cut by 2 bases, the J end by 1 base, with 11 bases between. Full variable domain (remainder filled in from reference TRBV28 and TRBJ1-1): DVKVTQSSRYLVKRTGEKVFLECVQDMDHENMFWYRQDPGLGLRLIYFSYDVKMKEKGDIPEGYSVSREKKERFSLILESASTNQTSMYLCASSLIMASNTEAFFGQGTRLTVV.

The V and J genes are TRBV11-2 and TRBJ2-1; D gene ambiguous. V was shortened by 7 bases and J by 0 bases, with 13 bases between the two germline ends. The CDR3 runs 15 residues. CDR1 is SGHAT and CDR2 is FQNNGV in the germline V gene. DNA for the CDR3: TGTGCCAGCACCATTACAAGAAGCTCCTACAATGAGCAGTTCTTC. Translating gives CASTITRSSYNEQFF. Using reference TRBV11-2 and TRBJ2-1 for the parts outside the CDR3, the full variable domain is EAGVAQSPRYKIIEKRQSVAFWCNPISGHATLYWYQQILGQGPKLLIQFQNNGVVDDSQLPKDRFSAERLKGVDSTLKIQPAKLEDSAVYLCASTITRSSYNEQFFGPGTRLTVL.

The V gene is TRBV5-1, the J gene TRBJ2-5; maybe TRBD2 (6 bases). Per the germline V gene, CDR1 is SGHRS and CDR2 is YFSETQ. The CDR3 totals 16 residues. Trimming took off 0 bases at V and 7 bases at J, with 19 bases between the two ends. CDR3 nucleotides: TGCGCCAGCAGCTTGGCCCCCGGCGGGATCCTGGGGACCCAGTACTTC. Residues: CASSLAPGGILGTQYF.

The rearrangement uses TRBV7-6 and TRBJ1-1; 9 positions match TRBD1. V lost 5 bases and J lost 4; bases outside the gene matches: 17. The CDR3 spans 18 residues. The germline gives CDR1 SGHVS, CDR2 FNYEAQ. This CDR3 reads CASSVHRTQGAGSTEAFF. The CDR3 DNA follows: TGTGCCAGCAGCGTCCACCGGACACAGGGGGCTGGGAGCACTGAAGCTTTCTTT. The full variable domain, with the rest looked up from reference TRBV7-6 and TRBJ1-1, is GAGVSQSPRYKVTKRGQDVALRCDPISGHVSLYWYRQALGQGPEFLTYFNYEAQQDKSGLPNDRFSAERPEGSISTLTIQRTEQRDSAMYRCASSVHRTQGAGSTEAFFGQGTRLTVV.

CDR3 bases: TGCGCCAGCAGCTTGGGTTTTAGTCCCCCTTACGAGCAGTACGTC. Protein: CASSLGFSPPYEQYV. V and J are TRBV5-1 and TRBJ2-7; no clear D gene. V dropped 0 bases and J dropped 4 bases, with 14 bases sitting between them. This CDR3 spans 15 amino acids. Germline values: CDR1 SGHRS, CDR2 YFSETQ.

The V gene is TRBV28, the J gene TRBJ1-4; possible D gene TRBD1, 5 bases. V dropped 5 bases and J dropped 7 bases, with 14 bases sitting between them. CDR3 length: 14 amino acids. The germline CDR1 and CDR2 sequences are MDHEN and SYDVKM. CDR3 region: CASSAGPRPEKLFF. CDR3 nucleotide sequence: TGTGCCAGCAGTGCGGGACCGAGACCTGAAAAACTGTTTTTT.

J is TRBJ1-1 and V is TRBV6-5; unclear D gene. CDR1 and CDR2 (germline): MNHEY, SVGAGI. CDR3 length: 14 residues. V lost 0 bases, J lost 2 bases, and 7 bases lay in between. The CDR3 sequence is CASSYSWANTEAFF. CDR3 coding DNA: TGTGCCAGCAGTTACTCTTGGGCAAACACTGAAGCTTTCTTT.

The CDR3 spells CASSLRLAGGASTDTQYF. The CDR3 DNA reads as TGCGCCAGCAGCCTCCGACTAGCGGGGGGCGCTAGCACAGATACGCAGTATTTT. V gene TRBV5-1 combines with J gene TRBJ2-3; 13 bases are shared with TRBD2. The germline V gene has CDR1 SGHRS and CDR2 YFSETQ. CDR3 length equals 18 residues. V gave up 4 bases and J gave up 0 bases; unmatched junction bases: 8.

The CDR3 loop reads CAISQTGLNTEAFF. The CDR3 bases are TGTGCCATCAGTCAGACAGGACTGAACACTGAAGCTTTCTTT. The rearrangement links TRBV10-3 to TRBJ1-1; D might be TRBD1 (6 bases). V lost 5 bases and J 0 bases, leaving 10 bases between the germline ends. The CDR3 runs to 14 residues. Germline V gene lookup returns CDR1 ENHRY and CDR2 SYGVKD.

The CDR3 spells CASSLTVAANNEQFF. The CDR3 nucleotides are TGCGCCAGCAGCTTGACGGTAGCGGCGAACAATGAGCAGTTCTTC. V is TRBV5-1 and J is TRBJ2-1, with D possibly being TRBD2 (6 bases). The CDR3 has 15 amino acids. V was shortened by 1 base and J by 5 bases, with 13 bases between the two germline ends. Germline values: CDR1 SGHRS, CDR2 YFSETQ.

The CDR3 here is CASSQASRDYTGGELFF. The CDR3 bases are TGCGCCAGCAGCCAAGCGAGTCGGGACTATACGGGCGGGGAGCTGTTTTTT. V usage is TRBV4-1 and J usage is TRBJ2-2; 7 bases are a match to TRBD2. Trimming cost V 1 base and J 7 bases; bases outside gene matches: 12. The CDR3 totals 17 residues. Germline V CDR1 and CDR2: MGHRA, YSYEKL.

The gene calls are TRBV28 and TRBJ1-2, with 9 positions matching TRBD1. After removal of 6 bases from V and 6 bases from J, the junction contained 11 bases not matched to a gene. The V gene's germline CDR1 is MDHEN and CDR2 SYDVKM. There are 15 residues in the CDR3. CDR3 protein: CASSKQRQGVNGYTF. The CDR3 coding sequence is TGTGCCAGCAGCAAACAGCGACAGGGGGTAAATGGCTACACCTTC.

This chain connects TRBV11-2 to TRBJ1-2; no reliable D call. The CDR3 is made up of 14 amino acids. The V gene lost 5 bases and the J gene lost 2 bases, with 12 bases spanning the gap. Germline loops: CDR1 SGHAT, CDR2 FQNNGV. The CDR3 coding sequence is TGTGCCAGCAGCCAACGCGCAGCGAACTATGGCTACACCTTC. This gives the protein CASSQRAANYGYTF.

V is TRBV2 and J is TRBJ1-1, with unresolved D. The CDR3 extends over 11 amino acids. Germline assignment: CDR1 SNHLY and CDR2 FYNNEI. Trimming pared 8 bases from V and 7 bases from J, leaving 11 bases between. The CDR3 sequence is CASSAFGEAFF. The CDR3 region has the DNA TGTGCCAGCTCCGCATTCGGTGAAGCTTTCTTT.

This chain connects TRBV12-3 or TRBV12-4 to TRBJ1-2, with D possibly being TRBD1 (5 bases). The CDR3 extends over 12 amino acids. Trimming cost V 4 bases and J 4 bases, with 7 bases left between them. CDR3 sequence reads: CASSSRAYGYTF. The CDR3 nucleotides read TGTGCCAGCAGTTCCAGGGCCTATGGCTACACCTTC.

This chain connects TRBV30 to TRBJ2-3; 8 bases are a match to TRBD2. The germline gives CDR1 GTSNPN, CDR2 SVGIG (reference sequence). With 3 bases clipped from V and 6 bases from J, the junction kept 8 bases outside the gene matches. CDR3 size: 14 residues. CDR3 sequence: CAWSRAGVDDTQYF. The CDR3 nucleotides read TGTGCCTGGAGCCGAGCGGGAGTAGATGATACGCAGTATTTT. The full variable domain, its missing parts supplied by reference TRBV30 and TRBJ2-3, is SQTIHQWPATLVQPVGSPLSLECTVEGTSNPNLYWYRQAAGRGLQLLFYSVGIGQISSEVPQNLSASRPQDRQFILSSKKLLLSDSGFYLCAWSRAGVDDTQYFGPGTRLTVL.

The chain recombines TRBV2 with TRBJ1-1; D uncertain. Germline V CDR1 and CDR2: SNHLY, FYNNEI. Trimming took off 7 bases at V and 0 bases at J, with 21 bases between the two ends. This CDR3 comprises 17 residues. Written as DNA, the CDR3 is TGTGCCAGCATAATGTCGGTCCGGACTTCCATGAACACTGAAGCTTTCTTT. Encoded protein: CASIMSVRTSMNTEAFF.

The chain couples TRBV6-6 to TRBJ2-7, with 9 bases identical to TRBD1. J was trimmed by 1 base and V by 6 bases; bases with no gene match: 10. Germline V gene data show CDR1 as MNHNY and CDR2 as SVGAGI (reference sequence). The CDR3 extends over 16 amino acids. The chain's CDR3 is CASSPGGQGRSYEQYV. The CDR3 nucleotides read TGTGCCAGCAGCCCGGGAGGACAGGGGAGATCCTACGAGCAGTACGTC.

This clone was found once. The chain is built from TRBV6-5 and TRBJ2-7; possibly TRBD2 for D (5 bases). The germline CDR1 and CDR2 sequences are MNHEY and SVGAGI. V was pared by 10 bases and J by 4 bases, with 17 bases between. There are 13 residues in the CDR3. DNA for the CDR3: TGTGCCATTGCGGATAAGACTACGTACGAGCAGTACGTC. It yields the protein CAIADKTTYEQYV.

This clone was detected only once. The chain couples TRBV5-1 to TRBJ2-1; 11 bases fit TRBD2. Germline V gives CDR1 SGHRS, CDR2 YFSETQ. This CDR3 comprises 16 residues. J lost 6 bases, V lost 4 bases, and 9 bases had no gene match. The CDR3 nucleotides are TGCGCCAGCAGCACCGGGACTAGCGGAAGCAGCAATGAGCAGTTCTTC. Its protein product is CASSTGTSGSSNEQFF.

For the CDR3, the DNA is TGTGCCAGCAGCTTAGAAAGGGGGTCTGAAGCTTTCTTT. It encodes CASSLERGSEAFF. V is TRBV7-2 and J is TRBJ1-1; a possible D gene is TRBD1 (6 bases). This CDR3 is 13 amino acids long. The V gene's germline CDR1 is SGHTA and CDR2 FQGNSA. V lost 1 base and J lost 6, with 9 bases in between.

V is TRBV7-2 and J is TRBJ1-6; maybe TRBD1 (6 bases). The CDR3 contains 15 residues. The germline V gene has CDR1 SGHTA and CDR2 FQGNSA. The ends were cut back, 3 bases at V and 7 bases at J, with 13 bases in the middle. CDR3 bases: TGTGCCAGCAGCTTTCTGACAGGAAAAAATTCACCCCTCCACTTT. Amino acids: CASSFLTGKNSPLHF.

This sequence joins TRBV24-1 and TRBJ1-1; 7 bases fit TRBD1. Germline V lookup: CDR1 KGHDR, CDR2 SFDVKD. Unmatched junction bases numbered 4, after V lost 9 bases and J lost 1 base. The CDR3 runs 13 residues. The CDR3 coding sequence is TGTGCCACCTATGGACAGGAGAACACTGAAGCTTTCTTT. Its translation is CATYGQENTEAFF.

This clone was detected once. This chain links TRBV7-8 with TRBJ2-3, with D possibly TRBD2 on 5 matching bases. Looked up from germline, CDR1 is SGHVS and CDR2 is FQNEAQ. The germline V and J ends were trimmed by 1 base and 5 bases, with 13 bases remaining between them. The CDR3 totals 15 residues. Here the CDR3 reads CASSLDYPGRDTQYF. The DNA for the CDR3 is TGTGCCAGCAGCTTAGACTACCCGGGAAGAGATACGCAGTATTTT.

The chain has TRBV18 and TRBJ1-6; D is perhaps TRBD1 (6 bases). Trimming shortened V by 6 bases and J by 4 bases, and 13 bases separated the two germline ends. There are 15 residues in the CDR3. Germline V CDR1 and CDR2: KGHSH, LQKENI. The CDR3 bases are TGTGCCAGCTCCCGGTCAACAGGGTATAATTCACCCCTCCACTTT. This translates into CASSRSTGYNSPLHF.

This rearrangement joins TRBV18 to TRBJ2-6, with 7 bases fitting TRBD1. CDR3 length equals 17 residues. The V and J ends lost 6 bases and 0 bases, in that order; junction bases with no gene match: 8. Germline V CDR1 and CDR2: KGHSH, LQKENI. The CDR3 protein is CASSSPGQNSGANVLTF. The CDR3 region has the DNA TGTGCCAGCTCGTCCCCGGGACAGAACTCTGGGGCCAACGTCCTGACTTTC. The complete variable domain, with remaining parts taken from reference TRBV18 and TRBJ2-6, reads NAGVMQNPRHLVRRRGQEARLRCSPMKGHSHVYWYRQLPEEGLKFMVYLQKENIIDESGMPKERFSAEFPKEGPSILRIQQVVRGDSAAYFCASSSPGQNSGANVLTFGAGSRLTVL.

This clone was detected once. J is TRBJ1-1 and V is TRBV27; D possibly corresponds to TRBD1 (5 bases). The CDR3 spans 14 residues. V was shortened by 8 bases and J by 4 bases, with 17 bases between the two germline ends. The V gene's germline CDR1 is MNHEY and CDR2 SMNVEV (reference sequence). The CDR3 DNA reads TGTGCCAGCTTCATTCAGGGTTTGGGCACTGAAGCTTTCTTT. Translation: CASFIQGLGTEAFF.

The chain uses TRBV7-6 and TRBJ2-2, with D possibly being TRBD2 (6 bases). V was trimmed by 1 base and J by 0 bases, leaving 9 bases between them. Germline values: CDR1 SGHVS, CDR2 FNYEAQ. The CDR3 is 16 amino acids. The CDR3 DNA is TGTGCCAGCAGCTTAGTCGGGAGCTCGAACACCGGGGAGCTGTTTTTT. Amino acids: CASSLVGSSNTGELFF.

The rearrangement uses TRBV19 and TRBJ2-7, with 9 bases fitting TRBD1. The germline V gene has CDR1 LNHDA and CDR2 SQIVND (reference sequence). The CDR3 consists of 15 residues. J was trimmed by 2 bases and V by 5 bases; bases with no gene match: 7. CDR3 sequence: CASSSLGQGPYEQYF. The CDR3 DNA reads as TGTGCCAGTAGTTCCCTGGGACAGGGACCCTACGAGCAGTACTTC.